The 22 T cell receptor beta chains reported below all come from one sample, sequenced in a study of T cell clonality in common variable immunodeficiency. Measured with immunoSEQ multiplex PCR; TCRdb has only the in-frame clones, and not every one. This sample comprises about 40,000 clones, none seen once only. Sample: peripheral blood mononuclear cells. The origin of the receptors is a person between 18 and 75 years old in good health.

This clone showed up just a few times. The CDR3 end falls 3 residues outside the read, so it is completed with the germline J gene. The V and J genes are TRBV11-2 and TRBJ2-3; 7 bases map to TRBD1. Losses at the gene ends were 5 bases for V and 4 bases for J; bases not matched to a gene: 6. The CDR3 sequence is 14 residues long. The germline CDR1 and CDR2 sequences are SGHAT and FQNNGV. The part of the CDR3 DNA that was read is TGTGCCAGCAGCCCAGGGGGAGATGCAGATACG. It is translated as CASSPGGDADT. The whole CDR3 reads CASSPGGDADTQYF.

In the case of this clone: The read stops 3 residues short of the end of the CDR3; the missing end is completed from the germline J gene. This rearrangement joins TRBV20-1 to TRBJ1-5, with 10 bases that match TRBD1. V dropped 0 bases and J dropped 2; count of bases not matched to a gene: 4. The CDR3 spans 16 residues. Germline V gives CDR1 DFQATT, CDR2 SNEGSKA (reference sequence). This CDR3 reads CSARDLGTGGNQPQHF. The sequenced part of the CDR3 DNA is TGCAGTGCTAGAGACCTGGGGACAGGGGGCAATCAGCCC.

This clone was seen repeatedly, ten times or more. The observed sequence ends 3 residues before the CDR3 terminus, with the missing tail filled in from the germline J gene. The chain employs TRBV28 and TRBJ2-3; TRBD2 is a possible D gene (6 bases). CDR1 and CDR2 (germline): MDHEN, SYDVKM. Trimming cost V 4 bases and J 0 bases, with 17 bases left between them. The length of the CDR3 is 17 residues. The chain's CDR3 is CASSSTLGAGSTDTQYF. The part of the CDR3 DNA that was read is TGTGCCAGCAGTTCAACGCTAGGGGCGGGGAGCACAGATACG.

This clone was recorded many times. From the germline J gene comes the end of the CDR3, since the read stops 3 residues before it. This chain links TRBV7-2 with TRBJ2-1; TRBD2 might be the D (6 bases). Germline CDR1 is SGHTA and CDR2 is FQGNSA. The CDR3 consists of 18 residues. With 0 bases removed from V and 3 bases from J, the gap between germline ends came to 18 bases. CDR3 DNA, as far as it was read: TGTGCCAGCAGCTTAGCCCTGATTGCGGGGTCGGTCTACAATGAG. This encodes CASSLALIAGSVYNE. The complete CDR3 reads CASSLALIAGSVYNEQFF.

This clone was detected ten times or more. CDR3 DNA, as far as it was read: TGTGCCAGCAGCCATACAGGAGGTTACACTGAA. Residues: CASSHTGGYTE. The CDR3 reads in full as CASSHTGGYTEAFF. V and J are TRBV14 and TRBJ1-1; D is possibly TRBD1 (5 bases). The read terminates 3 residues ahead of where the CDR3 ends, so the germline J gene completes it. Germline lookup yields CDR1 SGHDN and CDR2 FVKESK. Trimming took off 3 bases at V and 3 bases at J, with 11 bases between the two ends. The CDR3 is 14 residues long.

This clone was seen a few times. The read terminates 3 residues ahead of where the CDR3 ends, so the germline J gene completes it. The V gene is TRBV18, the J gene TRBJ1-2; 9 nucleotides match TRBD1. The CDR3 loop spans 14 amino acids. The germline V gene encodes CDR1 KGHSH and CDR2 LQKENI. The CDR3 bases that were read are TGTGCCAGCTCACCTCTTCGACAGGGGGGCGGC. Protein sequence: CASSPLRQGGG. The whole CDR3 reads CASSPLRQGGGYTF.

In its sample, this clone was seen many times. The CDR3 end lies 3 residues beyond the end of the read and is filled in from the germline J gene. The V call is TRBV5-1, the J call TRBJ1-1, with D maybe TRBD1 (5 bases). CDR3 length: 15 residues. CDR1 and CDR2 from the germline V gene are SGHRS and YFSETQ. V lost 4 bases and J lost 1, with 14 bases in between. This CDR3 is CASSGAGGPNTEAFF. CDR3 bases read: TGCGCCAGCAGCGGGGCAGGAGGGCCGAACACTGAA.

This clone appeared many times. The DNA ends 3 residues before the CDR3 does, and the rest of the CDR3 is filled in from the germline J gene. The chain employs TRBV30 and TRBJ2-2, with 7 bases that match TRBD1. Germline CDR1 is GTSNPN and CDR2 is SVGIG (reference sequence). CDR3 length: 15 residues. The CDR3 loop reads CAWSLSTGTREKLFF. The sequenced part of the CDR3 DNA is TGTGCCTGGAGTCTCTCGACAGGGACGAGGGAAAAG.

The table lists this clone with many counts. The covered CDR3 bases are TGTGCCAGTAGTATCCAACACTTAGCGGGAGCTCAAAATGAG. Translated, it gives CASSIQHLAGAQNE. The complete CDR3 protein is CASSIQHLAGAQNEQFF. V and J are TRBV19 and TRBJ2-1; 9 nucleotides match TRBD2. The CDR3 end falls 3 residues outside the read, so it is completed with the germline J gene. The CDR3 is 17 residues long. V gave up 3 bases and J gave up 7 bases; unmatched junction bases: 13. Germline V gene sequence: CDR1 LNHDA, CDR2 SQIVND (reference sequence).

This clone was counted at least ten times. Read data end 3 residues before the CDR3 end; the end is taken from the germline J gene. V and J are TRBV20-1 and TRBJ2-2, with TRBD2 matching 9 bases. Per the germline V gene, CDR1 is DFQATT and CDR2 is SNEGSKA (reference sequence). After removal of 6 bases from V and 0 bases from J, the junction contained 8 bases not matched to a gene. The CDR3 totals 16 residues. CDR3 sequence: CSARGTSPTNTGELFF. The CDR3 bases that were read are TGCAGTGCCCGGGGGACTAGCCCTACGAACACCGGGGAG.

Turning to this clone: The read ends 3 residues early relative to the CDR3; the germline J gene fills the gap. The chain is built from TRBV30 and TRBJ1-6; weak D call: TRBD1 (5 bases). CDR3 length: 17 amino acids. V was trimmed by 0 bases and J by 5 bases, leaving 17 bases between them. Germline V gene sequence: CDR1 GTSNPN, CDR2 SVGIG (reference sequence). The covered CDR3 bases are TGTGCCTGGAGTGTACTGGGTTGGGGACTCGATAATTCACCC. This gives the protein CAWSVLGWGLDNSP. The whole CDR3 sequence is CAWSVLGWGLDNSPLHF.

Points on this clone: Read data end 3 residues before the CDR3 end; the end is taken from the germline J gene. V is TRBV2 and J is TRBJ2-1; 10 bases align to TRBD2. CDR1 and CDR2 (germline): SNHLY, FYNNEI. With 7 bases clipped from V and 8 bases from J, the junction kept 11 bases outside the gene matches. CDR3 size: 15 residues. CDR3 loop: CASKVVSGGGYEQFF. CDR3 DNA (partial): TGTGCCAGCAAGGTCGTGAGCGGGGGGGGGTATGAG.

This clone has at least ten counts. The read terminates 3 residues before the CDR3 end, so the remaining end is supplied by the germline J gene. The chain is built from TRBV30 and TRBJ2-3; D might be TRBD1 or TRBD2, each matching 5 bases. Germline CDR1 reads GTSNPN; CDR2 reads SVGIG (reference sequence). The CDR3 is 14 amino acids. Here the CDR3 reads CAWTIGKRGETQYF. CDR3 DNA, as far as it was read: TGTGCCTGGACTATTGGGAAGAGAGGGGAGACG.

This clone was seen many times. The read terminates 3 residues ahead of where the CDR3 ends, so the germline J gene completes it. The rearrangement links TRBV7-2 to TRBJ1-6; possible D gene TRBD1, 5 bases. The length of the CDR3 is 14 residues. Trimming pared 5 bases from V and 12 bases from J, leaving 17 bases between. The germline CDR1 and CDR2 sequences are SGHTA and FQGNSA. CDR3 DNA, as far as it was read: TGTGCCAGCAGCCTTAGGGGCAGCCCAGAACCC. This sequence encodes CASSLRGSPEP. In full, the CDR3 is CASSLRGSPEPLHF.

In this sample, this clone turned up many times. CDR3 region: CAWSHTGGNGYTF. CDR3 DNA, as far as it was read: TGTGCCTGGAGTCATACGGGGGGGAACGGC. The chain is built from TRBV30 and TRBJ1-2, with D possibly being TRBD1 (5 bases). The CDR3 end falls 3 residues outside the read, so it is completed with the germline J gene. CDR1 is GTSNPN, CDR2 SVGIG, per germline (reference sequence). There are 13 residues in the CDR3.

To note about this clone: Read data end 3 residues before the CDR3 end; the end is taken from the germline J gene. The chain joins TRBV18 to TRBJ1-2, with 7 bases matching TRBD1. Trimming removed 0 bases from V and 0 bases from J; junction bases left unmatched: 7. CDR1 is KGHSH, CDR2 LQKENI, per germline. The CDR3 is 17 amino acids. The CDR3 sequence is CASSPPRDSFSNYGYTF. The sequenced CDR3 bases are TGTGCCAGCTCACCACCGCGGGACAGTTTTTCTAACTATGGC.

This clone showed up many times. The read ends 3 residues early relative to the CDR3; the germline J gene fills the gap. This sequence joins TRBV28 and TRBJ2-7; TRBD1 matches 8 bases. Germline values: CDR1 MDHEN, CDR2 SYDVKM. V was clipped by 3 bases and J by 0 bases; unmatched bases: 10. This CDR3 comprises 17 residues. This CDR3 reads CASSFNRDRTLSYEQYF. Partial CDR3 DNA: TGTGCCAGCAGTTTTAACCGGGACAGGACACTCTCCTACGAG.

This clone was counted ten times or more. The read terminates 3 residues before the CDR3 end, so the remaining end is supplied by the germline J gene. V is TRBV15 and J is TRBJ2-7; a weak D match, TRBD1 (8 bases). Germline assignment: CDR1 LNHNV and CDR2 YYDKDF (reference sequence). This CDR3 has 16 amino acids. Trimming removed 2 bases at V and 6 bases at J, with 20 bases between. The sequenced CDR3 bases are TGTGCCACCAGCAGACCACAGGGGGGGTATGTCGGCGAG. Protein: CATSRPQGGYVGE. The whole CDR3 reads CATSRPQGGYVGEQYF. The full variable domain, rest sourced from reference TRBV15 and TRBJ2-7, is DAMVIQNPRYQVTQFGKPVTLSCSQTLNHNVMYWYQQKSSQAPKLLFHYYDKDFNNEADTPDNFQSRRPNTSFCFLDIRSPGLGDTAMYLCATSRPQGGYVGEQYFGPGTRLTVT.

Concerning this clone: The read stops 3 residues short of the end of the CDR3; the missing end is completed from the germline J gene. The rearrangement joins TRBV7-6 to TRBJ2-1; 10 nucleotides line up with TRBD2. Trimming cost V 0 bases and J 3 bases; bases outside gene matches: 8. Germline V gene sequence: CDR1 SGHVS, CDR2 FNYEAQ. The CDR3 consists of 18 residues. CDR3 bases read: TGTGCCAGCAGCTTAGCGATGGGAAGCGGGAGGGTCTACAATGAG. Amino acid sequence: CASSLAMGSGRVYNE. The entire CDR3 reads CASSLAMGSGRVYNEQFF.

This clone was observed at least ten times. Read data end 3 residues before the CDR3 end; the end is taken from the germline J gene. The rearrangement uses TRBV12-3 or TRBV12-4 and TRBJ2-2; no firm D call. V was pared by 3 bases and J by 4 bases, with 12 bases between. The length of the CDR3 is 15 residues. CDR3 bases read: TGTGCCAGCAGTTTTACCCAGGTATCCACCGGGGAG. This gives the protein CASSFTQVSTGE. The CDR3 as a whole reads CASSFTQVSTGELFF.

A remark on this clone: The sequence runs out 3 residues before the end of the CDR3; the remainder is reconstructed from the germline J gene. The chain couples TRBV7-3 to TRBJ1-2; weak D call: TRBD1 (5 bases). This CDR3 spans 15 amino acids. Germline CDR1 SGHTA, CDR2 FQGTGA. Incomplete CDR3 DNA: TGTGCCAGCAGCTTTGGGACTTCCGCCTACAATGAC. It codes for CASSFGTSAYND. The complete CDR3 reads CASSFGTSAYNDYTF.

There are many counts of this clone. The read ends 3 residues early relative to the CDR3; the germline J gene fills the gap. The chain links TRBV5-1 to TRBJ1-1, with a possible D match to TRBD1 (5 bases). Looked up from germline, CDR1 is SGHRS and CDR2 is YFSETQ. The CDR3 sequence is 16 residues long. Trimming took off 4 bases at V and 0 bases at J, with 16 bases between the two ends. The CDR3 reads CASSKGTASMNTEAFF. Partial CDR3 DNA: TGCGCCAGCAGCAAGGGGACTGCCTCCATGAACACTGAA.